This is a list of T cell receptor beta chains from one sample in a study of OX40 agonist ivuxolimab in advanced cancers. Profiled with immunoSEQ multiplex PCR; TCRdb holds only in-frame clones, not every one. The sample shows under 80,000 clones, about 85% of them seen only once. Specimen: CD4+ or CD8+ T cells sorted from blood, collected in a trial of the OX40 agonist ivuxolimab. These receptors originate from an adult with an advanced solid tumor such as melanoma, head and neck, liver or kidney cancer. CDR3s include the opening cysteine and the closing phenylalanine or tryptophan. The order of the fields is D gene, CDR3 length, V gene, J gene, clone size, CDR3 DNA, CDR3 protein. D genes are given only for firm matches. Clone size, where shown, is once, few, many, or a class for clones that have expanded.

>-|16|TRBV15|TRBJ2-6|-
TGTGCCACCAGCACCGGAGGCCCCTCTGGGGCCAACGTCCTGACTTTC
CATSTGGPSGANVLTF
>TRBD1|15|TRBV6-1|TRBJ2-1|-
TGTGCCAGCAGTGAGAGACAGGGGCGCTACAATGAGCAGTTCTTC
CASSERQGRYNEQFF
>TRBD1|17|TRBV27|TRBJ2-7|-
TGTGCCAGCAGTTTGAGGGCCCTAGGGGGCAGTTCCTACGAGCAGTACTTC
CASSLRALGGSSYEQYF
>-|15|TRBV18|TRBJ2-3|few
TGTGCCAGCTCACGAGGATCGTCTAGCACAGATACGCAGTATTTT
CASSRGSSSTDTQYF
>-|15|TRBV19|TRBJ1-1|-
TGTGCCAGTATTTTTGATTCCGGAATGAACACTGAAGCTTTCTTT
CASIFDSGMNTEAFF
>TRBD2|15|TRBV7-6|TRBJ2-3|-
TGTGCCAGCAGCCAAGCGGGGCGGCACACAGATACGCAGTATTTT
CASSQAGRHTDTQYF
>-|12|TRBV6-6|TRBJ1-1|-
TGTGCCAGCAGTTACATGTTCACTGAAGCTTTCTTT
CASSYMFTEAFF
>-|14|TRBV5-5|TRBJ2-3|-
TGTGCCAGCAGCTTGGCGCCTGGCACAGATACGCAGTATTTT
CASSLAPGTDTQYF
>TRBD1|15|TRBV2|TRBJ2-2|-
TGTGCCAGCAGACGGGACAGGGGGGTGGTCGGGGAGCTGTTTTTT
CASRRDRGVVGELFF
>-|15|TRBV7-3|TRBJ2-5|few
TGTGCCAGCAGCTTAGCAAGCGGGCCCCAAGAGACCCAGTACTTC
CASSLASGPQETQYF
>-|13|TRBV6-5|TRBJ1-1|-
TGTGCCAGCAGTTACTTGAACGGGGCTGAAGCTTTCTTT
CASSYLNGAEAFF
>-|15|TRBV7-2|TRBJ2-6|-
TGTGCCAGCAGCTTAGCCCTAAACAAGGCCAACGTCCTGACTTTC
CASSLALNKANVLTF
>TRBD1|14|TRBV5-1|TRBJ1-3|once
TGCGCCAGCAGCTTGGGACAGGGCCGCGGCACCATATATTTT
CASSLGQGRGTIYF
>TRBD1|16|TRBV2|TRBJ1-1|-
TGTGCCAGCAGTATAGGACAGGGGGCTATGAGCACTGAAGCTTTCTTT
CASSIGQGAMSTEAFF
>-|11|TRBV7-9|TRBJ2-1|-
TGTGCCAGCAGCTTAGAGACCCGTTTGTTCTTC
CASSLETRLFF
>TRBD1|13|TRBV2|TRBJ2-7|few
TGTGCCAGCAGGCTGACAGGGGGCTACGAGCAGTACTTC
CASRLTGGYEQYF
>TRBD1|17|TRBV19|TRBJ2-1|few
TGTGCCAGTAGTAAAGGGGACAGGGGGAGGTACCGGAATGAGCAGTTCTTC
CASSKGDRGRYRNEQFF
>TRBD2|16|TRBV7-2|TRBJ2-1|-
TGTGCCAGCAGCTTAGGAGCGGGGAGCTCCTACAATGAGCAGTTCTTC
CASSLGAGSSYNEQFF
>-|13|TRBV6-5|TRBJ1-5|-
TGTGCCAGCAGGCAGGGCAGGGATCAGCCCCAGCATTTT
CASRQGRDQPQHF
>TRBD1|16|TRBV14|TRBJ2-3|-
TGTGCCAGCAGCCCCCCGGGACAGGGGGCTGGGAATACGCAGTATTTT
CASSPPGQGAGNTQYF
>TRBD2|17|TRBV9|TRBJ2-5|-
TGTGCCAGCAGCGTAGGGTCAGCGGGGGGCTTCCAAGAGACCCAGTACTTC
CASSVGSAGGFQETQYF
>TRBD1|14|TRBV5-4|TRBJ2-7|-
TGTGCCAGCAGTTTCGCGACAGGGTCCTACGAGCAGTACTTC
CASSFATGSYEQYF
>-|16|TRBV19|TRBJ1-5|-
TGTGCCAGTAGTAACCGACCTCCCGGGGCAGTTCAGCCCCAGCATTTT
CASSNRPPGAVQPQHF
>-|13|TRBV6-1|TRBJ2-5|-
TGTGCCAGCTTTGGACTGCCAGGGGAGACCCAGTACTTC
CASFGLPGETQYF
>-|12|TRBV18|TRBJ1-5|-
TGTGCCAGCTCTGCGCTATATCAGCCCCAGCATTTT
CASSALYQPQHF
>-|15|TRBV5-4|TRBJ2-1|-
TGTGCCAGCAAGGAGGGGGGAAACTCCTACAATGAGCAGTTCTTC
CASKEGGNSYNEQFF
>-|12|TRBV9|TRBJ2-7|-
TGTGCCAGCAGCCGGACTGTCTACGAGCAGTACTTC
CASSRTVYEQYF
>-|15|TRBV19|TRBJ2-1|-
TGTGCCAGTATCTCCCAGTCAGCGGGTCGGAATGAGCAGTTCTTC
CASISQSAGRNEQFF
>-|13|TRBV7-2|TRBJ2-7|-
TGTGCCAGCAGCCCAGAGGCCCCCTACGAGCAGTACTTC
CASSPEAPYEQYF
>TRBD1|16|TRBV7-9|TRBJ1-2|-
TGTGCCAGCAGCTTAGCACGACAGGGCGCTAACTATGGCTACACCTTC
CASSLARQGANYGYTF
>TRBD1|18|TRBV30|TRBJ2-1|-
TGTGCCTGGACGTCTACCCGACAGGGGGTCGGATCCTACAATGAGCAGTTCTTC
CAWTSTRQGVGSYNEQFF
>-|11|TRBV30|TRBJ1-1|-
TGTGCCTGGAGTGAAAGGACGGACTCGAACTTT
CAWSERTDSNF
>-|16|TRBV5-4|TRBJ2-7|-
TGTGCCAGCAGTCCCGGAGGGGGGCGGGCCTCCTACGAGCAGTACTTC
CASSPGGGRASYEQYF
>-|14|TRBV25-1|TRBJ1-4|-
TGTGCCAGCAGCTCCTATGGCGTAGGCGAAAAACTGTTTTTT
CASSSYGVGEKLFF
>-|13|TRBV9|TRBJ2-2|-
TGTGCCAGCAGCGTAGATCACACCGGGGAGCTGTTTTTT
CASSVDHTGELFF
>-|14|TRBV27|TRBJ1-2|-
TGTGCCAGCAGTTTGGGGAATACTAACTATGGCTACACCTTC
CASSLGNTNYGYTF
>-|11|TRBV30|TRBJ1-1|-
TGTGCCTGGAAGAGGGTTGATGAAGCTTTCTTT
CAWKRVDEAFF
>TRBD1|15|TRBV28|TRBJ2-3|-
TGTGCCAGCATTTGGGACAGGGCAAGGACAGATACGCAGTATTTT
CASIWDRARTDTQYF
>-|12|TRBV9|TRBJ1-3|once
TGTGCCAGCAGCCTCTCTGGAAACACCATATATTTT
CASSLSGNTIYF
>-|13|TRBV5-1|TRBJ2-2|-
TGCGCCAGCATAAAGGAGAACACCGGGGAGCTGTTTTTT
CASIKENTGELFF
>TRBD2|16|TRBV18|TRBJ2-7|-
TGTGCCAGCTCACCGCGACTAGCGGGGAACTCCTACGAGCAGTACTTC
CASSPRLAGNSYEQYF
>TRBD1|15|TRBV30|TRBJ1-3|-
TGTGCCTGGAGTGAAGGACAGGGCTCTGGAAACACCATATATTTT
CAWSEGQGSGNTIYF